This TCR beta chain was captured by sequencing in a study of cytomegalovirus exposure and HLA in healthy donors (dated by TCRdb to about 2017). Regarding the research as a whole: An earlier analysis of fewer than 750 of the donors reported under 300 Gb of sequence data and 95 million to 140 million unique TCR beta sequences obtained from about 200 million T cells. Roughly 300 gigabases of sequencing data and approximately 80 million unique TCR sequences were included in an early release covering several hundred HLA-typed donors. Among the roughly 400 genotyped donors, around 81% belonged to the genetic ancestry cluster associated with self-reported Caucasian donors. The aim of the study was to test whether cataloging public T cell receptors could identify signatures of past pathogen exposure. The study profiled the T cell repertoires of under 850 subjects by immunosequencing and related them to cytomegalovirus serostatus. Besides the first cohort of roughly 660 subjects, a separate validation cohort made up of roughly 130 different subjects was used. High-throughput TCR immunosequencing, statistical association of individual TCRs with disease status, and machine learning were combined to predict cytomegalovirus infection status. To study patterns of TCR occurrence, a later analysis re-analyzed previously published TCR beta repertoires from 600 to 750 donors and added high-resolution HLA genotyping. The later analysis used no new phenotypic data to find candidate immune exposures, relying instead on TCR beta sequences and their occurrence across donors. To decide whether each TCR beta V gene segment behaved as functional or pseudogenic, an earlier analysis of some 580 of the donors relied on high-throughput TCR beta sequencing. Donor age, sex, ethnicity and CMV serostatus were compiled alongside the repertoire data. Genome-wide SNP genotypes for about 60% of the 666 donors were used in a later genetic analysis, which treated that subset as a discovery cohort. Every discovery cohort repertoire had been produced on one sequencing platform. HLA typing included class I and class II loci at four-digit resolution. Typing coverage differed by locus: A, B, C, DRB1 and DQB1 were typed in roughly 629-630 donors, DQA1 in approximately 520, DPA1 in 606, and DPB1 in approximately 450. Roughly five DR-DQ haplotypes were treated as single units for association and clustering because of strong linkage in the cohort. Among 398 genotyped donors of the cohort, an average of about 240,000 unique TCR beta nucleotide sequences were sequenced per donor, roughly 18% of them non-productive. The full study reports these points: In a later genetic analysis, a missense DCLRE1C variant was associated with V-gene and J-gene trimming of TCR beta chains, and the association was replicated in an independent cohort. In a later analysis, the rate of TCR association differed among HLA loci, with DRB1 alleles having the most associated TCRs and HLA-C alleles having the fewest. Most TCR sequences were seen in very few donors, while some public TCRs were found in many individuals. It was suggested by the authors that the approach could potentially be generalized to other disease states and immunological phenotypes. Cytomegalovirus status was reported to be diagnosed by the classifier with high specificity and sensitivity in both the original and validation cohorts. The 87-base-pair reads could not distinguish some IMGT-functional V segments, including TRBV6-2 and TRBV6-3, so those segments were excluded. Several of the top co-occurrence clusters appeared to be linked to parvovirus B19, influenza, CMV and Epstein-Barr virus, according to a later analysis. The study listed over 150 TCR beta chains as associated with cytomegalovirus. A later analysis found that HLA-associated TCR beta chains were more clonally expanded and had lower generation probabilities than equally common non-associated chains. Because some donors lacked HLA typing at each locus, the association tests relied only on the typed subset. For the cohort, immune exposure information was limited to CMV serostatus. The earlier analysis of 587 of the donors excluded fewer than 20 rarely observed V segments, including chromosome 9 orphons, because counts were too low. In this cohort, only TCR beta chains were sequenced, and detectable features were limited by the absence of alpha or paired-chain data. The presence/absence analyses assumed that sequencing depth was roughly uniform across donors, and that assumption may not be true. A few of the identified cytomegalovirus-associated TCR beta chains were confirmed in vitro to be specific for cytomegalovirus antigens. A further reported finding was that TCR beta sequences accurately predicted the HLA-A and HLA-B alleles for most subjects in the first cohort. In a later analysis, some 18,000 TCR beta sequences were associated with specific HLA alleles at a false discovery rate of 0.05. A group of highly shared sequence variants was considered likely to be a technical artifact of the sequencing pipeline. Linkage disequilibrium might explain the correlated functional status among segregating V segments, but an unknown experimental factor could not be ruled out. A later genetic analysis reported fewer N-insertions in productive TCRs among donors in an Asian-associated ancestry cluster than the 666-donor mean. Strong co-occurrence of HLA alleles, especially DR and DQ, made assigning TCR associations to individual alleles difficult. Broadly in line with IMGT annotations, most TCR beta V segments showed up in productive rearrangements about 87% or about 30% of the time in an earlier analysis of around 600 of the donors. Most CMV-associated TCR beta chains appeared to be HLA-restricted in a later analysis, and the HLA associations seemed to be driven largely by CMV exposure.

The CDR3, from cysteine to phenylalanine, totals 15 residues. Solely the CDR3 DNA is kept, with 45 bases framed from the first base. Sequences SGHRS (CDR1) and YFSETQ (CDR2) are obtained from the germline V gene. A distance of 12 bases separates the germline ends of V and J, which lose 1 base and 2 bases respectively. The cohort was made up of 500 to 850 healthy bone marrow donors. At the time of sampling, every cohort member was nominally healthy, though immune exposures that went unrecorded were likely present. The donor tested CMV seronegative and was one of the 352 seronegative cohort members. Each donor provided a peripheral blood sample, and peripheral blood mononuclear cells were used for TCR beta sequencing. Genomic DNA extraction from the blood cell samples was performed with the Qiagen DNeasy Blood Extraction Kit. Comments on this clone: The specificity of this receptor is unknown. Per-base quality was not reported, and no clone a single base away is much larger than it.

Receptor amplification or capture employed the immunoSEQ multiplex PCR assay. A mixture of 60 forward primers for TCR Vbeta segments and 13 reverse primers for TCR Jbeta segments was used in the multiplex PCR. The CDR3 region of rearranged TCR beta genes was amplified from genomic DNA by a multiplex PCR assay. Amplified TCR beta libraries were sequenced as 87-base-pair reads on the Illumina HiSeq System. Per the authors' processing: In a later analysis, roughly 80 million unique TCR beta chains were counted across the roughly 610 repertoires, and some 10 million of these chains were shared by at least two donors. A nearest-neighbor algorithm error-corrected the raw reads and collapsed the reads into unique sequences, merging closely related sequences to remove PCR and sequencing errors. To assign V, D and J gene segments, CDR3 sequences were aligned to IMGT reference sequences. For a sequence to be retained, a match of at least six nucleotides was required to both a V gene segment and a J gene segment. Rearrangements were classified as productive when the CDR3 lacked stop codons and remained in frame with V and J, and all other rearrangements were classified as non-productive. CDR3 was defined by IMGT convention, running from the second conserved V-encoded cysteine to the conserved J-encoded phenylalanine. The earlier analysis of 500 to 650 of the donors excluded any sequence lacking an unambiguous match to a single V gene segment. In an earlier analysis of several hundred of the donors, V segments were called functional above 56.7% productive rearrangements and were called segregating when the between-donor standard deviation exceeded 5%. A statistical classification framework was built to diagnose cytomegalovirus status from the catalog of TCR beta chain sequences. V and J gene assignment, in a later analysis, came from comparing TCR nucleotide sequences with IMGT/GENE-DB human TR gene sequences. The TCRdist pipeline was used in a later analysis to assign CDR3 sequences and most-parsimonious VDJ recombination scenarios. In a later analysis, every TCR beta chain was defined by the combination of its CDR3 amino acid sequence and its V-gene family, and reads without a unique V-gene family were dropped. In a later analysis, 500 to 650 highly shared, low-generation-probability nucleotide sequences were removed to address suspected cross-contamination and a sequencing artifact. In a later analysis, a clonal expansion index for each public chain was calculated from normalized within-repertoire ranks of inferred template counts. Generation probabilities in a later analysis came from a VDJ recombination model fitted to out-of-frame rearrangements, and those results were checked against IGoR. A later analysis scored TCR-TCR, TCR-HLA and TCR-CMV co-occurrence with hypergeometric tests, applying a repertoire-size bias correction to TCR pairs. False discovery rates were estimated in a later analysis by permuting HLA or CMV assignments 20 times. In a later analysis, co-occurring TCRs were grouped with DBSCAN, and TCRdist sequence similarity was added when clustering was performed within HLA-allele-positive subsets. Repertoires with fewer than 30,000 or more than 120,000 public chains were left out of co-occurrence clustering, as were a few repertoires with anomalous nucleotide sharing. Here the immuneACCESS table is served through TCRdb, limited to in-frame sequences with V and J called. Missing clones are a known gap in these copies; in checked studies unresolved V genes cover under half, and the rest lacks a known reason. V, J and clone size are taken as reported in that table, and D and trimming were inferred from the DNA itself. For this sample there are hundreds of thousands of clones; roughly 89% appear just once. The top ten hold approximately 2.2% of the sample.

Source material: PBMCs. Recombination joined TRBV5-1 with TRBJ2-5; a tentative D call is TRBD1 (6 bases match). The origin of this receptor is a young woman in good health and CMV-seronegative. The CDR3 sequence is CASSLTGNSQETQYF. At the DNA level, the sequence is TGCGCCAGCAGCTTGACAGGGAACTCTCAAGAGACCCAGTACTTC.